These 18 T cell receptor beta chains came from one sample sequenced in a study of regulatory T cells in long-lasting Graves disease. The time point was: newly diagnosed GD, antithyroid drugs for less than 3 months. The TCR library was prepared using RNA isolated from PBMCs. Sequencing libraries for TCR beta were prepared with iRepertoire HTBI primers and Arm-PCR of CDR3 regions. TCRdb re-called the multiplex PCR reads with MiXCR, one entry per CDR3 protein. Among 530,000 or so distinct CDR3 sequences listed, more than 15% were seen once. These data are also associated with another study on T cells in Graves' hyperthyroidism and ophthalmopathy.

This material consisted of peripheral blood mononuclear cells (PBMCs), taken at new diagnosis, from a patient treated with antithyroid drugs. All receptors derive from a man aged 18 to 30 with Graves disease.

This chain links TRBV14 with TRBJ2-3; D is undetermined. There are 15 residues in the CDR3. Trimming pared 4 bases from V and 1 base from J, leaving 12 bases between. CDR1 and CDR2 (germline): SGHDN, FVKESK. CDR3 sequence reads: CASSPSAARTDTQYF. The CDR3, as DNA: TGTGCCAGCAGCCCCTCCGCCGCACGCACAGATACGCAGTATTTT.

In this sample, this clonotype turned up many times. CDR3 amino acids: CASSPQSVTDTQYF. The CDR3 DNA is TGTGCCAGCAGTCCGCAGTCCGTCACAGATACGCAGTATTTT. The rearrangement uses TRBV2 and TRBJ2-3; D ambiguous. Germline loops: CDR1 SNHLY, CDR2 FYNNEI. CDR3 length: 14 amino acids. V gave up 5 bases and J gave up 2 bases, with 11 bases separating them.

This chain uses TRBV4-1 with TRBJ2-4; no firm D call. The CDR3 totals 14 residues. The V end was cut by 3 bases, the J end by 8 bases, with 14 bases between. The germline CDR1 and CDR2 sequences are MGHRA and YSYEKL. Here the CDR3 DNA reads TGCGCCAGCAGCCACGTTTTATGGGCGGACATTCAGTACTTC. It yields the protein CASSHVLWADIQYF.

This chain uses TRBV5-1 with TRBJ2-1; 8 bases match TRBD2. The germline V gene encodes CDR1 SGHRS and CDR2 YFSETQ. The CDR3 sequence is 15 residues long. V was pared by 1 base and J by 5 bases, with 5 bases of the junction left unmatched. CDR3 bases: TGCGCCAGCAGCTTGTTAGCGGGGTCTAACAATGAGCAGTTCTTC. This translates into CASSLLAGSNNEQFF.

The table lists this clonotype with a few counts. The J gene is TRBJ2-7, the V gene TRBV2, with D uncertain. Germline lookup yields CDR1 SNHLY and CDR2 FYNNEI. The CDR3 extends over 12 amino acids. V lost 5 bases to trimming and J lost 5 bases, with 10 bases between them. CDR3 sequence (DNA): TGTGCCAGCAGTACGAGTCGGGACGAGCAGTACTTC. This translates into CASSTSRDEQYF.

This clonotype was counted ten times or more. This chain joins TRBV12-5 and TRBJ2-3; 9 positions agree with TRBD2. Per the germline V gene, CDR1 is LGHNT and CDR2 is FRNRAP. V was clipped by 1 base and J by 5 bases; unmatched bases: 7. The CDR3 sequence is 16 residues long. CDR3 coding DNA: TGTGCTAGTGGTTTGGGCCCCGGGACTAGCCAAGATACGCAGTATTTT. It translates to CASGLGPGTSQDTQYF. The full variable domain, with the rest looked up from reference TRBV12-5 and TRBJ2-3, is DARVTQTPRHKVTEMGQEVTMRCQPILGHNTVFWYRQTMMQGLELLAYFRNRAPLDDSGMPKDRFSAEMPDATLATLKIQPSEPRDSAVYFCASGLGPGTSQDTQYFGPGTRLTVL.

This clonotype was detected many times. The chain couples TRBV3-1 to TRBJ1-2; D gene unclear. The CDR3 is 16 amino acids. Per germline, CDR1 LGHDT and CDR2 YNNKEL (reference sequence). V was trimmed by 1 base and J by 6 bases, leaving 18 bases between them. In DNA form, the CDR3 reads TGTGCCAGCAGCCAAGGAAGGAGCTCCTCGAGGCATGGCTACACCTTC. Translation: CASSQGRSSSRHGYTF.

The chain is built from TRBV3-1 and TRBJ1-3; unclear D gene. CDR1 LGHDT and CDR2 YNNKEL come from the germline V gene (reference sequence). The CDR3 is made up of 15 amino acids. V gave up 3 bases and J gave up 0 bases, with 9 bases separating them. The CDR3 spells CASSQNPGSGNTIYF. The DNA of the CDR3 is TGTGCCAGCAGCCAGAATCCGGGCTCTGGAAACACCATATATTTT.

This chain links TRBV9 with TRBJ2-3, with 8 bases matching TRBD2. The CDR3 spans 15 residues. Germline CDR1 and CDR2: SGDLS and YYNGEE. With V trimmed by 3 bases and J by 5 bases, 8 bases remained unmatched. The CDR3: CASSASGLVGDTQYF. The DNA for the CDR3 is TGTGCCAGCAGCGCTTCGGGACTAGTCGGAGATACGCAGTATTTT.

This clonotype occurred a few times. This may arise from a read error, as a much more abundant clone is one base away. CDR3 loop: CASGFSPSGSETQYF. The CDR3, as DNA: TGTGCCAGCGGTTTTTCTCCTAGCGGGAGTGAGACCCAGTACTTC. This sequence joins TRBV28 and TRBJ2-5; 10 nucleotides align to TRBD2. Per the germline V gene, CDR1 is MDHEN and CDR2 is SYDVKM. The CDR3 extends over 15 amino acids.

A word on this clonotype: A single base separates this from a much larger clone, so it may be a read error. The chain employs TRBV20-1 and TRBJ2-7; 13 bases map to TRBD2. Germline CDR1 and CDR2: DFQATT and SNEGSKA (reference sequence). This CDR3 has 15 residues. V was clipped by 1 base and J by 9 bases; unmatched bases: 9. The CDR3, as DNA: TGCAGTGCTAGAGTGTTTGGACTAGCGGGAGTCGGGCAGTACTTC. This translates into CSARVFGLAGVGQYF.

The sample holds many counts of this clonotype. The chain employs TRBV11-2 and TRBJ1-1; D is ambiguous. The CDR3 extends over 15 amino acids. Germline CDR1 reads SGHAT; CDR2 reads FQNNGV. With 5 bases removed from V and 1 base from J, the gap between germline ends came to 14 bases. Written as DNA, the CDR3 is TGTGCCAGCAGCGCACCTGGGTCCGGGAACACTGAAGCTTTCTTT. Its protein product is CASSAPGSGNTEAFF.

This clonotype was recorded many times. V gene TRBV7-2 combines with J gene TRBJ2-3, with 9 bases matching TRBD2. The CDR3 is 16 residues long. Germline V gene lookup returns CDR1 SGHTA and CDR2 FQGNSA. The ends lost 2 bases at V and 0 bases at J; junction bases unmatched: 3. The CDR3 loop reads CASSLLAGISTDTQYF. The CDR3 DNA reads as TGTGCCAGCAGCTTACTAGCGGGGATTAGCACAGATACGCAGTATTTT.

This clonotype was seen a handful of times. Mismatch with germline at one junction end may stem from a read error. This chain joins TRBV5-1 and TRBJ2-1, with TRBD2 as a possible D gene (7 bases). The CDR3 is made up of 17 amino acids. Germline CDR1 and CDR2: SGHRS and YFSETQ. The CDR3 reads CTSSLVGAAGANNEQFF. The CDR3 bases are TGCACCAGCAGCTTGGTAGGGGCCGCGGGGGCGAACAATGAGCAGTTCTTC.

This clonotype came up a few times. J is TRBJ2-1 and V is TRBV7-9; 16 nucleotides match TRBD2. Germline CDR1 and CDR2: SEHNR and FQNEAQ (reference sequence). This CDR3 has 19 amino acids. After removal of 5 bases from V and 0 bases from J, the junction contained 7 bases not matched to a gene. The CDR3 here is CASSTGTSGRVSSYNEQFF. The CDR3 DNA is TGTGCCAGCAGCACTGGGACTAGCGGGAGGGTGAGCTCCTACAATGAGCAGTTCTTC. Full variable domain (missing parts from reference TRBV7-9 and TRBJ2-1): DTGVSQNPRHKITKRGQNVTFRCDPISEHNRLYWYRQTLGQGPEFLTYFQNEAQLEKSRLLSDRFSAERPKGSFSTLEIQRTEQGDSAMYLCASSTGTSGRVSSYNEQFFGPGTRLTVL.

This clonotype was detected ten times or more. The chain carries TRBV30 and TRBJ2-3, with no clear D. This CDR3 is built from 14 residues. Germline values: CDR1 GTSNPN, CDR2 SVGIG (reference sequence). V lost 0 bases, J lost 3 bases, and 10 bases lay in between. The CDR3 here is CAWSVQVSTDTQYF. CDR3 DNA: TGTGCCTGGAGTGTACAAGTCTCTACAGATACGCAGTATTTT.

This rearrangement joins TRBV3-1 to TRBJ2-7, with no clear D. In germline, CDR1 is LGHDT, CDR2 YNNKEL (reference sequence). Trimming removed 1 base at V and 0 bases at J, with 13 bases between. The length of the CDR3 is 16 residues. The CDR3 DNA follows: TGTGCCAGCAGCCAAGTAAGAACAGAAATCTCCTACGAGCAGTACTTC. It encodes CASSQVRTEISYEQYF.

Many counts were recorded for this clonotype. The chain employs TRBV18 and TRBJ2-5; TRBD1 is a possible D gene (6 bases). This CDR3 region has 15 residues. Germline V gene data show CDR1 as KGHSH and CDR2 as LQKENI. V was shortened by 6 bases and J by 5 bases, with 19 bases between the two germline ends. The CDR3 protein is CASSQAYRDGETQYF. In DNA, the CDR3 is TGTGCCAGCTCCCAGGCCTACAGGGACGGTGAGACCCAGTACTTC.